Sequencing of this T cell receptor beta chain was carried out in a study of blood T cell repertoires in COVID-19. How the authors handled the data: Quantification of nucleated cells was approximated via reference gene primer amplification. TCRdb keeps only in-frame clones here, not all; method: immunoSEQ multiplex PCR. The V and J calls and clone size are taken from that table; D and trimming were inferred from the DNA. The table lists 23,000 or so clones, 80% to 90% of them singletons, with 9.7% in the top ten. The sequencing sample was made of peripheral blood. This receptor was obtained from a man between 65 and 85 years old with acute or convalescent COVID-19.

The CDR3 loop reads CASTPTGYYGYTF. The CDR3 nucleotides read TGTGCCAGCACTCCGACAGGGTACTATGGCTACACCTTC. J is TRBJ1-2 and V is TRBV6-5; TRBD1 matches 7 bases. This CDR3 region has 13 residues. J lost 3 bases, V lost 7 bases, and 5 bases had no gene match. Per germline, CDR1 MNHEY and CDR2 SVGAGI.